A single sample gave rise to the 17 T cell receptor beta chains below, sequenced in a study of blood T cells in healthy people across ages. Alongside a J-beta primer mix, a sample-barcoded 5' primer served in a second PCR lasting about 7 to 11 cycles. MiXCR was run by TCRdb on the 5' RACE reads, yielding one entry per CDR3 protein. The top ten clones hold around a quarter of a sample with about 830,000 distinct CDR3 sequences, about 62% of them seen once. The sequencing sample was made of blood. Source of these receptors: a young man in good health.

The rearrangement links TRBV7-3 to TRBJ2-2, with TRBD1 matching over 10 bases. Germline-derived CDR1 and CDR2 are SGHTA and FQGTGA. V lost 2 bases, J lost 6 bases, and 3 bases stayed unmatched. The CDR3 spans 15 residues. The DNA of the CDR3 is TGTGCCAGCAGCTTAGTGACAGGGGGCTCCGGGGAGCTGTTTTTT. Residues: CASSLVTGGSGELFF.

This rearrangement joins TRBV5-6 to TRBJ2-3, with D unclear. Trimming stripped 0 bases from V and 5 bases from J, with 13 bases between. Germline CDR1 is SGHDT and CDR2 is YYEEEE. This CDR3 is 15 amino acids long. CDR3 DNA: TGTGCCAGCAGCTTGGTGGTACCCCAATTAGATACGCAGTATTTT. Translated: CASSLVVPQLDTQYF.

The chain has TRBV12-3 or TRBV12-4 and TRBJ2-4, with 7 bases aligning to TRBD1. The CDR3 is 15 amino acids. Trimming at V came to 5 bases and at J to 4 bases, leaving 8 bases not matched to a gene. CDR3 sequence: CASSRQQGQKNIQYF. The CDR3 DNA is TGTGCCAGCAGTCGACAACAGGGGCAGAAAAACATTCAGTACTTC.

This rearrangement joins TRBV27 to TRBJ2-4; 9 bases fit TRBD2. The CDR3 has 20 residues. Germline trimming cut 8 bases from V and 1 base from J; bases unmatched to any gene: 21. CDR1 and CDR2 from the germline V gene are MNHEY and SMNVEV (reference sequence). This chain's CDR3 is CASFGLAGNPEGQAKNIQYF. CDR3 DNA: TGTGCCAGCTTCGGGCTAGCGGGGAATCCGGAGGGACAGGCCAAAAACATTCAGTACTTC.

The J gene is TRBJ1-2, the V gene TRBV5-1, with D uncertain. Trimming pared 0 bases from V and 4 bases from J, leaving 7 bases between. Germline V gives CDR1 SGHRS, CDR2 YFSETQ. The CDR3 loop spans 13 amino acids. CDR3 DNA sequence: TGCGCCAGCAGCTTGGGTCCTCGCTATGGCTACACCTTC. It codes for CASSLGPRYGYTF.

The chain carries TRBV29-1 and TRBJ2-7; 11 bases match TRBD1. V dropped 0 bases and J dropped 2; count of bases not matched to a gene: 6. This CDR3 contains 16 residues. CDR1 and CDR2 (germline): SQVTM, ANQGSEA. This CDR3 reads CSVEDLGDRGAYEQYF. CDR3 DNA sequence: TGCAGCGTTGAAGATCTAGGGGACAGGGGGGCCTACGAGCAGTACTTC.

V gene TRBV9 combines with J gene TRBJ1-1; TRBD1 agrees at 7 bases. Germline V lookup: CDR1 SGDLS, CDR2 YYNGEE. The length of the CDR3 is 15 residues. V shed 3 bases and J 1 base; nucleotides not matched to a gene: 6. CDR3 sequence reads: CASSEGTGANTEAFF. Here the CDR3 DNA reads TGTGCCAGCAGCGAGGGTACAGGGGCGAACACTGAAGCTTTCTTT.

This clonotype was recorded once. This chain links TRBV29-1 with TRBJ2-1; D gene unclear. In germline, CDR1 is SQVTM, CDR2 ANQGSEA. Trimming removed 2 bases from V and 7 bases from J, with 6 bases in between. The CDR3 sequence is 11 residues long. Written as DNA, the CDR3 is TGCAGCGTTGAAAAGAGGAATGAGCAGTTCTTC. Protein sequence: CSVEKRNEQFF.

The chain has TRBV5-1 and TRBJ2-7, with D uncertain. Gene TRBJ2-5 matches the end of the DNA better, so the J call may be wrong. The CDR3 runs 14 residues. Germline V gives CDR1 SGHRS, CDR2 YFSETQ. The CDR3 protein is CASSPRTVDETQYF. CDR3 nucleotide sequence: TGCGCCAGCAGCCCTAGGACGGTTGACGAGACCCAGTACTTC.

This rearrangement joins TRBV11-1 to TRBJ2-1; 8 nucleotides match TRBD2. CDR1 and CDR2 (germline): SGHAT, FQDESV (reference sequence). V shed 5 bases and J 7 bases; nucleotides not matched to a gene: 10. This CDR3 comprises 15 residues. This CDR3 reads CASSLGSGGKNEQFF. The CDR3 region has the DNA TGTGCCAGCAGCCTTGGGAGCGGGGGTAAGAATGAGCAGTTCTTC.

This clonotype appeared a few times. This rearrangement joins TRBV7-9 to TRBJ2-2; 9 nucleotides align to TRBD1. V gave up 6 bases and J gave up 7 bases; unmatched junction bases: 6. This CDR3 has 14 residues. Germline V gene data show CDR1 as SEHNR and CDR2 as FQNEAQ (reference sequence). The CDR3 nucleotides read TGTGCCAGCAGTTTACAGGGGGCGAACGGGGAGCTGTTTTTT. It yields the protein CASSLQGANGELFF.

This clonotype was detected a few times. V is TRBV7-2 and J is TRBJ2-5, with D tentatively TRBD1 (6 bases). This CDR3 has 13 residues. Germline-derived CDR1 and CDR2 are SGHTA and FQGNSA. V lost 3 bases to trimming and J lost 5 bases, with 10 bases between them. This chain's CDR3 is CASSLRQEETQYF. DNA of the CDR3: TGTGCCAGCAGCTTGAGACAGGAGGAGACCCAGTACTTC.

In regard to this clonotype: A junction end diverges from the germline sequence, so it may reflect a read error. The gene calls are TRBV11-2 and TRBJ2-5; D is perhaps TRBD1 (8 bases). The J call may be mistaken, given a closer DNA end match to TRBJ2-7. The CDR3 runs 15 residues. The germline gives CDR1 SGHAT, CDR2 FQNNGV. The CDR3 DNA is TGTGCCTGCAGCTTAACGGAACAGGGGGGGCTCGAGCAGTACTTC. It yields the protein CACSLTEQGGLEQYF.

CDR3 sequence (DNA): TGCGCCAGCAGCCAGTTGAGTCCCCCGAACACCGGGGAGCTGTTTTTT. Its translation is CASSQLSPPNTGELFF. The chain employs TRBV4-3 and TRBJ2-2; D unclear. The CDR3 contains 16 residues. Germline loops: CDR1 LGHNA, CDR2 YSLEER. The V end was cut by 3 bases, the J end by 0 bases, with 11 bases between.

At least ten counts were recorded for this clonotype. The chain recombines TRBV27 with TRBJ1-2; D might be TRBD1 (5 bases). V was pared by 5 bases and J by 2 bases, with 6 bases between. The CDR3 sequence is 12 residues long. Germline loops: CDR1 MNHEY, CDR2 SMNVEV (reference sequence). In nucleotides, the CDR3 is TGTGCCAGCAGTCCAGGGAACTATGGCTACACCTTC. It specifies CASSPGNYGYTF.

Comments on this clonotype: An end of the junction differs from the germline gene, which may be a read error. The CDR3 bases are TGTGCCGGCAGCCAATCCATTCTCTCCTACGAGCAGTACTTC. This translates into CAGSQSILSYEQYF. The V and J genes are TRBV4-2 and TRBJ2-7; unclear D gene. This CDR3 contains 14 residues. CDR1 LGHNA and CDR2 YNFKEQ come from the germline V gene.

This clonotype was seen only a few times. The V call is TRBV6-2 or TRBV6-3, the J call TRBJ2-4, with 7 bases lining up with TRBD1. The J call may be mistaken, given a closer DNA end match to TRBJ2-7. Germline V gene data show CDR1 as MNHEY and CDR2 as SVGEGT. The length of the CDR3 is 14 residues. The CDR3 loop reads CASSTRDSSYEQYF. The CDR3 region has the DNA TGTGCCAGCAGTACCAGGGACAGTTCCTACGAGCAGTACTTC.